These 13 T cell receptor beta chains were sequenced from one sample in a study of CD8+CD57+ T cells in acquired aplastic anemia. Profiles of TCR beta VDJ and CDR3 were generated from a genomic DNA template. TCRdb recomputed calls from the reads with MiXCR, one row per CDR3 protein. The repertoire consists of about 190,000 distinct CDR3 sequences, with around 50% occurring once and the leading ten covering more than 15%. The sequenced material came from sorted CD4+, CD8+, or CD8+CD57+ T cells (not recorded which) from PBMCs. These receptors were obtained from a human donor in good health, serving as a control.

This clonotype was observed at least ten times. The rearrangement links TRBV6-5 to TRBJ1-2, with 8 positions matching TRBD1. CDR1 is MNHEY and CDR2 is SVGAGI in the germline V gene. The CDR3 is 13 residues long. Losses at the gene ends were 0 bases for V and 8 bases for J; bases not matched to a gene: 2. The CDR3 is CASSYSDREGYTF. CDR3 in DNA: TGTGCCAGCAGTTACTCGGACAGGGAGGGCTACACCTTC.

This clonotype appeared many times. The chain couples TRBV12-3 or TRBV12-4 to TRBJ1-2; D may be TRBD1 (5 bases). V lost 3 bases, J lost 6 bases, and 11 bases lay in between. This CDR3 comprises 13 residues. This CDR3 is CASSFRRAHGYTF. DNA of the CDR3: TGTGCCAGCAGTTTCCGCAGGGCGCATGGCTACACCTTC.

The CDR3 nucleotides are TGTGCCAGCAAGAGTAGGATCACAGATACGCAGTATTTT. Its protein product is CASKSRITDTQYF. The chain combines TRBV2 with TRBJ2-3; D unclear. V was clipped by 7 bases and J by 2 bases, with 10 bases between them. The CDR3 loop spans 13 amino acids. The germline V gene encodes CDR1 SNHLY and CDR2 FYNNEI. Drawing the rest from reference TRBV2 and TRBJ2-3, the complete variable domain is EPEVTQTPSHQVTQMGQEVILRCVPISNHLYFYWYRQILGQKVEFLVSFYNNEISEKSEIFDDQFSVERPDGSNFTLKIRSTKLEDSAMYFCASKSRITDTQYFGPGTRLTVL.

This clonotype was detected only a few times. This sequence joins TRBV15 and TRBJ1-2; 12 nucleotides match TRBD1. The CDR3 sequence is 15 residues long. In germline, CDR1 is LNHNV, CDR2 YYDKDF (reference sequence). V was pared by 3 bases and J by 5 bases, with 4 bases of the junction left unmatched. Written as DNA, the CDR3 is TGTGCCACCAGCAGGGGACAGGGGGCCGTATATGGCTACACCTTC. Its translation is CATSRGQGAVYGYTF.

This clonotype was counted at least ten times. CDR3 amino acids: CASSLAGTGIGETQYF. In nucleotides, the CDR3 is TGTGCCAGCAGCTTAGCGGGGACAGGGATCGGGGAGACCCAGTACTTC. The chain joins TRBV7-2 to TRBJ2-5, with 9 bases fitting TRBD1. Germline values: CDR1 SGHTA, CDR2 FQGNSA. The CDR3 length is 16 residues. V was clipped by 0 bases and J by 5 bases; unmatched bases: 7.

Concerning this clonotype itself: A read error may explain this, as a much larger clone is one base away. The chain is built from TRBV2 and TRBJ1-1, with D unresolved. The germline V gene encodes CDR1 SNHLY and CDR2 FYNNEI. This CDR3 has 13 residues. The V end lost 5 bases, the J end lost 4 bases, and 11 bases lay between the germline ends. The CDR3 sequence is CASSMDSTTEAFF. CDR3 nucleotides: TGTGCCAGCAGTATGGATTCAACCACTGAAGCTTTCTTT.

The chain employs TRBV6-1 and TRBJ2-5; 7 bases align to TRBD2. CDR3 length: 11 amino acids. Trimming at V came to 6 bases and at J to 12 bases, leaving 7 bases not matched to a gene. CDR1 is MNHNS, CDR2 SASEGT, per germline. The chain's CDR3 is CASRRSGGEYF. The CDR3 region has the DNA TGTGCCAGCAGGAGGAGTGGGGGGGAGTACTTC.

The J gene is TRBJ2-5, the V gene TRBV10-3; D is unclear. V lost 4 bases, J lost 5 bases, and 8 bases lay in between. The CDR3 runs 12 residues. Per the germline V gene, CDR1 is ENHRY and CDR2 is SYGVKD. The CDR3 DNA reads as TGTGCCATCAGTGGAGCTGAGGAGACCCAGTACTTC. Translated, it gives CAISGAEETQYF.

This clonotype came up many times. V is TRBV19 and J is TRBJ2-3; 9 bases are a match to TRBD2. Germline loops: CDR1 LNHDA, CDR2 SQIVND (reference sequence). The ends lost 5 bases at V and 3 bases at J; junction bases unmatched: 9. The CDR3 length is 16 residues. DNA for the CDR3: TGTGCCAGTAGTGTCTCCGGGACTAGCATGACAGATACGCAGTATTTT. Protein product: CASSVSGTSMTDTQYF.

This clonotype was recorded at least ten times. The gene calls are TRBV20-1 and TRBJ2-5; 7 bases map to TRBD1. The CDR3 sequence is 13 residues long. The V and J ends lost 2 bases and 3 bases, in that order; junction bases with no gene match: 3. CDR1 and CDR2 from the germline V gene are DFQATT and SNEGSKA (reference sequence). For the CDR3, the DNA is TGCAGTGCTAGACGGACAGGAGAAGAGACCCAGTACTTC. Residues: CSARRTGEETQYF.

The chain carries TRBV15 and TRBJ1-2, with D hard to call. CDR1 and CDR2 from the germline V gene are LNHNV and YYDKDF (reference sequence). V shed 4 bases and J shed 6 bases, with 9 bases lying between them. This CDR3 has 12 amino acids. The CDR3 region is CATSKRADGYTF. Here the CDR3 DNA reads TGTGCCACCAGCAAAAGGGCTGATGGCTACACCTTC.

Ten or more counts support this clonotype. The chain joins TRBV7-2 to TRBJ1-5; no clear D. The V end lost 5 bases, the J end lost 2 bases, and 13 bases lay between the germline ends. Germline V gene data show CDR1 as SGHTA and CDR2 as FQGNSA. The CDR3 totals 15 residues. Here the CDR3 DNA reads TGTGCCAGCAGCGCGGCCGCCATTGGCAATCAGCCCCAGCATTTT. Amino acids: CASSAAAIGNQPQHF. The variable domain in full, with the rest retrieved from reference TRBV7-2 and TRBJ1-5, is GAGVSQSPSNKVTEKGKDVELRCDPISGHTALYWYRQSLGQGLEFLIYFQGNSAPDKSGLPSDRFSAERTGGSVSTLTIQRTQQEDSAVYLCASSAAAIGNQPQHFGDGTRLSIL.

This clonotype showed up many times. The CDR3 bases are TGTGCCAGCAGTTTCGGGGGACAGAACTGGAGTAGGTCCTACGAGCAGTACTTC. Amino acids: CASSFGGQNWSRSYEQYF. The chain combines TRBV28 with TRBJ2-7; possibly TRBD1 for D (7 bases). This CDR3 has 18 amino acids. Germline-derived CDR1 and CDR2 are MDHEN and SYDVKM. V shed 3 bases and J shed 1 base, with 22 bases lying between them.